This T cell receptor (beta chain) was sequenced for a study of blood T cell repertoires in COVID-19. Study summary: The United States, Italy and Spain supplied acute and convalescent COVID-19 samples. PBMCs, B-cell-depleted T cells, or T cells provided the cDNA or gDNA that made up the material.

Using immunoSEQ multiplex PCR, the repertoire was profiled, and TCRdb retains in-frame clones only, with some absent. The sample lists over 200,000 clones, around 90% occurring once. Germline V gene lookup returns CDR1 ENHRY and CDR2 SYGVKD. The CDR3 consists of 15 residues. V lost 6 bases to trimming and J lost 2 bases, with 17 bases between them. Participants, roughly 18 to 90 years old, spanned more than 20 US areas. The clonotype was recovered from a woman younger than 45 who had been exposed to COVID-19. The chain is built from TRBV10-3 and TRBJ2-7; weak D call: TRBD2 (5 bases). Material: PBMCs or T cells enriched from blood (not recorded which). CDR3 region: CAISAAASLAYEQYF. The CDR3, as DNA: TGTGCCATCAGCGCCGCGGCTAGCTTAGCCTACGAGCAGTACTTC.